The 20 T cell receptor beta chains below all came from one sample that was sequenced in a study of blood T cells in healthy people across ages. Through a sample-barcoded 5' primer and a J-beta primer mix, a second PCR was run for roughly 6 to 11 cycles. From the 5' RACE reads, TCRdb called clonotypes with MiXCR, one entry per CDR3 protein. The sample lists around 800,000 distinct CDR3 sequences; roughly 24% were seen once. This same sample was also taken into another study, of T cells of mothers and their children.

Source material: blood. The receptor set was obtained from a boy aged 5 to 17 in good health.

This chain's CDR3 is CASSSNGGASETQYF. DNA for the CDR3: TGCGCCAGCAGTTCGAACGGGGGGGCCTCAGAGACCCAGTACTTC. The chain links TRBV5-1 to TRBJ2-5; 8 bases line up with TRBD2. V lost 5 bases and J lost 4; bases outside the gene matches: 10. CDR1 is SGHRS and CDR2 is YFSETQ in the germline V gene. This CDR3 region has 15 residues.

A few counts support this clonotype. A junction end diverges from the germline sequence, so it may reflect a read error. Here the CDR3 reads CASSLWRSGTGELFF. CDR3 nucleotide sequence: TGTGCCAGCAGCTTATGGAGATCGGGCACCGGGGAACTGTTTTTT. The chain recombines TRBV7-2 with TRBJ2-2, with D possibly TRBD2 on 5 matching bases. Germline lookup yields CDR1 SGHTA and CDR2 FQGNSA. The CDR3 has 15 residues.

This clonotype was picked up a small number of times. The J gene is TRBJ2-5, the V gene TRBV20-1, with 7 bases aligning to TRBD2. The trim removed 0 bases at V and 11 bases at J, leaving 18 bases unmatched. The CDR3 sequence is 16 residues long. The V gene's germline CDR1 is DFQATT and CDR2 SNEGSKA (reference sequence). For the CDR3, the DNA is TGCAGTGCTAGAGATCTGACTAGCCTTACGACGGGGCGACAGTACTTC. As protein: CSARDLTSLTTGRQYF.

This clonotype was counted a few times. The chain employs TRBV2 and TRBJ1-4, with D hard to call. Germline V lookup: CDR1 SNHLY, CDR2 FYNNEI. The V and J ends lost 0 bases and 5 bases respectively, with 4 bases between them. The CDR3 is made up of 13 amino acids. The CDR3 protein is CASSEAGNEKLFF. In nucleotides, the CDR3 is TGTGCCAGCAGTGAAGCTGGGAATGAAAAACTGTTTTTT. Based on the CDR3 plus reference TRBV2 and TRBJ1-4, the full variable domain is EPEVTQTPSHQVTQMGQEVILRCVPISNHLYFYWYRQILGQKVEFLVSFYNNEISEKSEIFDDQFSVERPDGSNFTLKIRSTKLEDSAMYFCASSEAGNEKLFFGSGTQLSVL.

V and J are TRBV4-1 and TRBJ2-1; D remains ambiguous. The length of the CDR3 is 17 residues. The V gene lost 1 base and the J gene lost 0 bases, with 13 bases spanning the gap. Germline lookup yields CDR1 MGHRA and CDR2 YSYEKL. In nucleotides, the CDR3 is TGCGCCAGCAGCCAAGGGATAGACGGTAGCTCCTACAATGAGCAGTTCTTC. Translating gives CASSQGIDGSSYNEQFF.

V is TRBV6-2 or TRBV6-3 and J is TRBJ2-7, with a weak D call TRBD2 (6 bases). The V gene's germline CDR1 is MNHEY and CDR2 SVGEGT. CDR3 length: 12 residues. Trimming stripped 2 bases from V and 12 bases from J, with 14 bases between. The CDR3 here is CASSYGGKPPYF. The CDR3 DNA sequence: TGTGCCAGCAGTTACGGAGGGAAGCCTCCGTACTTC.

CDR3 protein: CASSLRDRNTGELFF. The DNA for the CDR3 is TGTGCCAGCAGTTTAAGGGACAGAAACACCGGGGAGCTGTTTTTT. The chain couples TRBV27 to TRBJ2-2; TRBD1 aligns across 7 bases. CDR1 is MNHEY and CDR2 is SMNVEV in the germline V gene (reference sequence). After removal of 2 bases from V and 2 bases from J, the junction contained 2 bases not matched to a gene. The CDR3 has 15 residues.

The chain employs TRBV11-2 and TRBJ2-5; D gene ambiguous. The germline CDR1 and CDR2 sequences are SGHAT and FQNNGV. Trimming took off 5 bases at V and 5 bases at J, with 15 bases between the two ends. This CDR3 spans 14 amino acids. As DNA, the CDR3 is TGTGCCAGCAGCACCCGATCTAAGGCGGAGACCCAGTACTTC. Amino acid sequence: CASSTRSKAETQYF.

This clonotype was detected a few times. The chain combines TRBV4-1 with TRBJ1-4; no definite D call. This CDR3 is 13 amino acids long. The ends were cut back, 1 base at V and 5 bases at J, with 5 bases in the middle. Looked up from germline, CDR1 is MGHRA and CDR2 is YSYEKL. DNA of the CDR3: TGCGCCAGCAGCCAAGGACCCAATGAAAAACTGTTTTTT. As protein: CASSQGPNEKLFF.

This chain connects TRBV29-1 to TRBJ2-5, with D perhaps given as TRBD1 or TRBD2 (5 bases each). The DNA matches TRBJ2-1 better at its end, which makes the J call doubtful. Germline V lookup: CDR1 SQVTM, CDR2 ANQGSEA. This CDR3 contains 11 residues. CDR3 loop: CSVWSGHEQFF. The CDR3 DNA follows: TGCAGCGTTTGGTCGGGGCATGAGCAGTTCTTC.

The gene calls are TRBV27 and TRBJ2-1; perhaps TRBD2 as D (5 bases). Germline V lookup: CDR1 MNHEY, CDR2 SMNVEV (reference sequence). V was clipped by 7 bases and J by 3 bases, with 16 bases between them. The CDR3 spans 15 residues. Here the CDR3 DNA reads TGTGCCAGCATCCTTGATCCACGGGGCTACAATGAGCAGTTCTTC. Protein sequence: CASILDPRGYNEQFF.

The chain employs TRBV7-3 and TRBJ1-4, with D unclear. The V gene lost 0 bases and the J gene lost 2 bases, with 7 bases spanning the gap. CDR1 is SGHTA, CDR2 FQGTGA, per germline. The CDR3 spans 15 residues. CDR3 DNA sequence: TGTGCCAGCAGCTTAACGCGGGTTACTAATGAAAAACTGTTTTTT. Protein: CASSLTRVTNEKLFF.

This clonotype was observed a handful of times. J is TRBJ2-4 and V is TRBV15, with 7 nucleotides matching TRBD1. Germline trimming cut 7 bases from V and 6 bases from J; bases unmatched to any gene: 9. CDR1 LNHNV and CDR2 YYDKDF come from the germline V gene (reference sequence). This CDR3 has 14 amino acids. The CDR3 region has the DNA TGTGCCACCAAATATCCCGGGGACAGAAACATTCAGTACTTC. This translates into CATKYPGDRNIQYF.

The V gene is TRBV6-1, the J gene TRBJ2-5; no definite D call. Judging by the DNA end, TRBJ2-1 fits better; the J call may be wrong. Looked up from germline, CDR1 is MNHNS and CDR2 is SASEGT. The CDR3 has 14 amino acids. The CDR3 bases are TGTGCCAGCAGTCCGGTCTCCGTCTACAATGAGCAGTTCTTC. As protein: CASSPVSVYNEQFF.

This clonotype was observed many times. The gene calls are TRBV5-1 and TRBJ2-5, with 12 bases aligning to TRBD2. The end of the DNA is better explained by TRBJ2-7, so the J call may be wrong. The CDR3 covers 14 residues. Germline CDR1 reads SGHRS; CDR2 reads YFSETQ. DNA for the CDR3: TGCGCCAGCAGCTGGGGGACTAGCGGGTACGAGCAGTACTTC. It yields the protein CASSWGTSGYEQYF.

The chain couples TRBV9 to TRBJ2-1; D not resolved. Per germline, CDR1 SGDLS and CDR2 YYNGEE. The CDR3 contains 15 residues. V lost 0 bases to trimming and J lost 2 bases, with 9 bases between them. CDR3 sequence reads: CASSVDLTTYNEQFF. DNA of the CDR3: TGTGCCAGCAGCGTAGACCTCACTACCTACAATGAGCAGTTCTTC.

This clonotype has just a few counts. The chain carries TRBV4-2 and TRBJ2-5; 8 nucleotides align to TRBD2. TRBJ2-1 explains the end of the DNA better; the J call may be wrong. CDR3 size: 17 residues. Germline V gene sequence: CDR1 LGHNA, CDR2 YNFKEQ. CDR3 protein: CASSQDSPETSEDEQFF. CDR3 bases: TGTGCCAGCAGCCAAGATTCCCCCGAGACTAGCGAGGATGAGCAGTTCTTC.

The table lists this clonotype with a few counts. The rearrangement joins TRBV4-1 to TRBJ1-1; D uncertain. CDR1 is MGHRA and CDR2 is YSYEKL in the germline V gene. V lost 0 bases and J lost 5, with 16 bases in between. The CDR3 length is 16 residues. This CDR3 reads CASSQEFGRQGTEAFF. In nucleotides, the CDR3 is TGCGCCAGCAGCCAAGAGTTTGGACGTCAAGGAACTGAAGCTTTCTTT.

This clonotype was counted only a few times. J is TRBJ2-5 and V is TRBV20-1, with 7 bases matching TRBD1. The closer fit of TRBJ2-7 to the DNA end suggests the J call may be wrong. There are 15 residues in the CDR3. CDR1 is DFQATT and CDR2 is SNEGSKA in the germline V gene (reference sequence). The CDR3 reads CSASAAGTATYEQYF. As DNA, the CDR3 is TGCAGTGCTAGTGCAGCCGGGACAGCGACATACGAGCAGTACTTC.

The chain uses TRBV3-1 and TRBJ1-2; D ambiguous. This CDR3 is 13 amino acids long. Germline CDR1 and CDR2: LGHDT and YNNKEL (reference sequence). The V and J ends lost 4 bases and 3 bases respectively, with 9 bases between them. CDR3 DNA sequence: TGTGCCAGCAGCCTCCCTGGATACTATGGCTACACCTTC. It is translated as CASSLPGYYGYTF. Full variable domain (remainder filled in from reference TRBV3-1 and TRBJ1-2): DTAVSQTPKYLVTQMGNDKSIKCEQNLGHDTMYWYKQDSKKFLKIMFSYNNKELIINETVPNRFSPKSPDKAHLNLHINSLELGDSAVYFCASSLPGYYGYTFGSGTRLTVV.